The clone carrying this T cell receptor beta chain was counted a few times. The antigen remains unidentified. Described time point: sample taken at primary tumor resection. No cell sorting; template was whole RNA from tumor, lung tissue or PBMC. Unique molecular identifiers tagged every individual TCR cDNA molecule. TCRdb re-called the 5' RACE reads with MiXCR, one entry per CDR3 protein. Among more than 75,000 distinct CDR3 sequences listed, 10% to 15% were seen once. The V end lost 4 bases, the J end lost 0 bases, and 8 bases lay between the germline ends. CDR1 is SQVTM and CDR2 is ANQGSEA in the germline V gene. This CDR3 comprises 13 residues. The record originates from a study of spatial heterogeneity in lung cancer. Study context: Detected beta-chain sequences consistently exceeded alpha-chain sequences. Across the raw uncorrected reads, a unique TCR and UMI combination was observed, on average, more than ten times. Study outcomes and limitations: Blood contained ubiquitous expanded tumor TCRs more at resection than at follow-up.

This sequence was found in a male donor with early-stage non-small cell lung cancer. The chain links TRBV29-1 to TRBJ2-3; D gene unclear. Sequenced here: PBMCs, sampled at surgery. In DNA form, the CDR3 reads TGCAGCGTTGTGACGAGGAGCACAGATACGCAGTATTTT. Its translation: CSVVTRSTDTQYF.